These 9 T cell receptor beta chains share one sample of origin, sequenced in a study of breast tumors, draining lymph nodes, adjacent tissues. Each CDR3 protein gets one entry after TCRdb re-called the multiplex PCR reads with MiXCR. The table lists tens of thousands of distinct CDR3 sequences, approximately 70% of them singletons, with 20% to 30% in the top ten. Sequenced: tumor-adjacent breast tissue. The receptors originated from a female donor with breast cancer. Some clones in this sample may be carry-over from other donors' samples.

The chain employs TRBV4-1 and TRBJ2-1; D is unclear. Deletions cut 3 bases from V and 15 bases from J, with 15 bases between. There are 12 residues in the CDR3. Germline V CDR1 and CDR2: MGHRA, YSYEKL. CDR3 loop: CASSHHSDTMFF. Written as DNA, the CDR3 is TGCGCCAGCAGCCATCACAGCGATACCATGTTCTTC.

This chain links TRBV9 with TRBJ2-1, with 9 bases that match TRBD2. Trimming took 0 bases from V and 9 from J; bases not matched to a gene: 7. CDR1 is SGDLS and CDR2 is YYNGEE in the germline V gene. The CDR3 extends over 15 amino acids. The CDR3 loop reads CASSVVVSGSGEQFF. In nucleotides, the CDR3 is TGTGCCAGCAGCGTAGTTGTTAGCGGGAGCGGTGAGCAGTTCTTC.

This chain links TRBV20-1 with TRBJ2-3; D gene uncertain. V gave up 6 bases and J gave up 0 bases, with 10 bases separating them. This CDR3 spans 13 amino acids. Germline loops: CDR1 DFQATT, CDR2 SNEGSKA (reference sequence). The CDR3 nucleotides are TGCAGTGCCAGACAAGGAAGCACAGATACGCAGTATTTT. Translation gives CSARQGSTDTQYF.

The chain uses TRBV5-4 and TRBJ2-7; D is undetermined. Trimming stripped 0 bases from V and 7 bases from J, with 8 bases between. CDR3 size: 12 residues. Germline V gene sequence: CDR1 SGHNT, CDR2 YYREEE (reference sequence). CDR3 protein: CASSLGLREQYF. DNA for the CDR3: TGTGCCAGCAGCTTGGGACTTCGGGAGCAGTACTTC.

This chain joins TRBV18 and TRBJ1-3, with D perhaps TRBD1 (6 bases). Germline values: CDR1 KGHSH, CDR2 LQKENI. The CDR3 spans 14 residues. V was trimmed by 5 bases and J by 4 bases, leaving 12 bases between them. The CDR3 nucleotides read TGTGCCAGCTCAGAACAGGGATCAGGAAACACCATATATTTT. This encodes CASSEQGSGNTIYF.

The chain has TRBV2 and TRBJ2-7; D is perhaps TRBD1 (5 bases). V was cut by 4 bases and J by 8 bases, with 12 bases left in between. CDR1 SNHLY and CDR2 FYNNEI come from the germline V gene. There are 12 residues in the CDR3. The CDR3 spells CASSGQIPQQYF. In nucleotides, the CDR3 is TGTGCCAGCAGTGGACAGATACCTCAGCAGTACTTC.

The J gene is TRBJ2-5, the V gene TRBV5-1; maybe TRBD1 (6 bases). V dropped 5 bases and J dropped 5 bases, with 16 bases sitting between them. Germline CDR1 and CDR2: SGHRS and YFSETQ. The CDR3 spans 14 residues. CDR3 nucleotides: TGCGCCAGCAGTTACCAGGGGTTCATTGAGACCCAGTACTTC. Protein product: CASSYQGFIETQYF.

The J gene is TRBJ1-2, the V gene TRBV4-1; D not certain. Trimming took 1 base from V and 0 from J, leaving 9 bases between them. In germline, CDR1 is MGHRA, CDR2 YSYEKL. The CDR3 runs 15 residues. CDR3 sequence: CASSQVGRSNYGYTF. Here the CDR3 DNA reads TGCGCCAGCAGCCAAGTTGGCAGATCTAACTATGGCTACACCTTC.

The CDR3 is CASSLSSGRPDTQYF. For the CDR3, the DNA is TGTGCCAGCAGCTTATCTAGCGGGAGGCCAGATACGCAGTATTTT. The chain employs TRBV7-9 and TRBJ2-3; TRBD2 agrees at 11 bases. Unmatched junction bases numbered 2, after V lost 2 bases and J lost 4 bases. The CDR3 is 15 amino acids. Germline V gives CDR1 SEHNR, CDR2 FQNEAQ (reference sequence). The entire variable domain, with the rest obtained from reference TRBV7-9 and TRBJ2-3, is as follows: DTGVSQNPRHKITKRGQNVTFRCDPISEHNRLYWYRQTLGQGPEFLTYFQNEAQLEKSRLLSDRFSAERPKGSFSTLEIQRTEQGDSAMYLCASSLSSGRPDTQYFGPGTRLTVL.